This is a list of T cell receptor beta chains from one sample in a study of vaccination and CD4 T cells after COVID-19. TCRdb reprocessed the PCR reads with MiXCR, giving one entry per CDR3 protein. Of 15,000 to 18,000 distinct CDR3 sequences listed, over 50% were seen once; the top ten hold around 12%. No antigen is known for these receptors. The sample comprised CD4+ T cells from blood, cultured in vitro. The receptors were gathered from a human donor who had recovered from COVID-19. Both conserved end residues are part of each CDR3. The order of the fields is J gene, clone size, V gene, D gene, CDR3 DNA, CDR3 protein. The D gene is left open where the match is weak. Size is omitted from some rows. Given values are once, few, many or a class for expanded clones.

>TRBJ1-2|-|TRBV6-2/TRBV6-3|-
TGTGCCAGCAGTTATACAGGAACCATCTATGGCTACACCTTC
CASSYTGTIYGYTF
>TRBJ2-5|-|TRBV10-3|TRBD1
TGTGCCATCAGTGAAGCAGGGGGCGGGGAGACCCAGTACTTC
CAISEAGGGETQYF
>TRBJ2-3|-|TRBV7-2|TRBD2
TGTGCCAGCAGCCGGACTAGCGGAGGGAGCACAGATACGCAGTATTTT
CASSRTSGGSTDTQYF
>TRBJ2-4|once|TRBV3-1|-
TGTGCCAGCAGCCAAGTAGGAGCCCACATTCAGTACTTC
CASSQVGAHIQYF
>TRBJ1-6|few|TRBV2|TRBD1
TGTGCCAGCAGTAGGACAGGGGAGGGGTCACCCCTCCACTTT
CASSRTGEGSPLHF
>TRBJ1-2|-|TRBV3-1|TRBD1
TGTGCCAGCAGCCAAGCCTTCGACAGGGAATGGAACTATGGCTACACCTTC
CASSQAFDREWNYGYTF
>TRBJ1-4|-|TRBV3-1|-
TGTGCCAGCAGCATAGGAAAAGGAGGGGATGAAAAACTGTTTTTT
CASSIGKGGDEKLFF
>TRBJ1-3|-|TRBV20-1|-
TGCAGTGCTAGGGGTAGGGCTGGAAACACCATATATTTT
CSARGRAGNTIYF
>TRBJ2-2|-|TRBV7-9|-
TGTGCCAGCAGCAGTACAGGGCGCACCGGGGAGCTGTTTTTT
CASSSTGRTGELFF
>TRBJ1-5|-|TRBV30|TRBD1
TGTGCCTGGAGTTCACAGGGGGACAATCAGCCCCAGCATTTT
CAWSSQGDNQPQHF
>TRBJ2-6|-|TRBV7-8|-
TGTGCCAGCAGTTCCTCCAGGATTTCTGGGGCCAACGTCCTGACTTTC
CASSSSRISGANVLTF
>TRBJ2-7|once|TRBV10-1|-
TGCGCCAGCGTTGAGCAGTACGAGCAGTACTTC
CASVEQYEQYF
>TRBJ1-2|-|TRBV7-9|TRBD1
TGTGCCAGCAGTCTCACAGGGGGCCATGGCTACACCTTC
CASSLTGGHGYTF
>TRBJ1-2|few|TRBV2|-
TGTGCCAGCACGGACAACTATGGCTACACCTTC
CASTDNYGYTF
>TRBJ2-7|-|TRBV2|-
TGTGCCAGCAGCCAGGGTAAGCAGTACTTC
CASSQGKQYF
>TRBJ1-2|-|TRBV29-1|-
TGCAGCGTTCGGGGAGGGGGCTATGGCTACACCTTC
CSVRGGGYGYTF
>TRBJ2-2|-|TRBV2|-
TGTGCCAGCAGTGTTCTCGGGACCGGGGAGCTGTTTTTT
CASSVLGTGELFF